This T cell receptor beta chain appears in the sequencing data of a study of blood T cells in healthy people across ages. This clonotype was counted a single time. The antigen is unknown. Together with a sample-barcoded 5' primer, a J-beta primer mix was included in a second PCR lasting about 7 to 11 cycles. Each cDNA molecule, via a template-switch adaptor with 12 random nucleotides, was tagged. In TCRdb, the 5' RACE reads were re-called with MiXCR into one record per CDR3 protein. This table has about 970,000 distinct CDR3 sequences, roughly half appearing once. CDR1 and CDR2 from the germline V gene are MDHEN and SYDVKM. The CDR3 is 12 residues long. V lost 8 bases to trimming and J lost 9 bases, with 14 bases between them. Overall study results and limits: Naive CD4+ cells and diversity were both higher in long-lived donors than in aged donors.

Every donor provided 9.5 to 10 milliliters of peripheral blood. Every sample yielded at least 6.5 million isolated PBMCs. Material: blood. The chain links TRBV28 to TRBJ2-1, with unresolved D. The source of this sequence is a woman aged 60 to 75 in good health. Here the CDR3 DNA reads TGTGCCAGCGCGTTACGCCGGACTGAGCAGTTCTTC. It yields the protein CASALRRTEQFF.